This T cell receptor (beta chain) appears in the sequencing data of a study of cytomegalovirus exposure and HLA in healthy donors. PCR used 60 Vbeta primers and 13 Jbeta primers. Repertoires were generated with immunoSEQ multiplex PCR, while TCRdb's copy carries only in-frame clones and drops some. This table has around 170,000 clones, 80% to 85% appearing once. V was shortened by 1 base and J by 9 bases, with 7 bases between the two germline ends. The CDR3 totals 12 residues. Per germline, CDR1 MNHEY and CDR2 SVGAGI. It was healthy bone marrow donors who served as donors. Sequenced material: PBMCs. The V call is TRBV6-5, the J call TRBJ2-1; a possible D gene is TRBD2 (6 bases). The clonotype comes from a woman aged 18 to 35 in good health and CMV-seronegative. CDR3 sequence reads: CASSYWRGEQFF. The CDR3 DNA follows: TGTGCCAGCAGTTACTGGCGGGGTGAGCAGTTCTTC.